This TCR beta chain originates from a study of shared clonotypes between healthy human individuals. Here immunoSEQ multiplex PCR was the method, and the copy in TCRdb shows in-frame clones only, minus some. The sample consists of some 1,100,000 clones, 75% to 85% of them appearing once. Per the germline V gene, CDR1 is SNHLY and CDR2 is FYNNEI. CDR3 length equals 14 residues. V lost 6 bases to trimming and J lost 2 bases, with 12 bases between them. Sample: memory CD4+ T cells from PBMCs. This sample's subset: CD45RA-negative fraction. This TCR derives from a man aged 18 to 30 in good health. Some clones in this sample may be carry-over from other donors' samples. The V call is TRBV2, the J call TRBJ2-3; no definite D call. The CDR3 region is CASRAYLATDTQYF. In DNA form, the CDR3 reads TGTGCCAGCAGGGCCTACTTAGCCACAGATACGCAGTATTTT. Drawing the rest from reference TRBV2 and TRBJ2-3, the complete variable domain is EPEVTQTPSHQVTQMGQEVILRCVPISNHLYFYWYRQILGQKVEFLVSFYNNEISEKSEIFDDQFSVERPDGSNFTLKIRSTKLEDSAMYFCASRAYLATDTQYFGPGTRLTVL.